Below, 27 T cell receptor beta chains from the same sample are listed, as sequenced in a study of T-cell memory formation after mild COVID-19. MiXCR was run by TCRdb on the 5' RACE reads, yielding one entry per CDR3 protein. The table has about 170,000 distinct CDR3 sequences, around 13% seen once. Sequencing used PBMCs or a T cell subset sorted from them (not recorded which). All receptors derive from a man aged 18-30 years who had mild COVID-19 (a few samples of this study predate the infection). Cell type and time point are not known.

This clonotype was observed a handful of times. V is TRBV10-3 and J is TRBJ1-5, with D maybe TRBD1 (5 bases). This CDR3 has 13 residues. Germline V lookup: CDR1 ENHRY, CDR2 SYGVKD. V gave up 3 bases and J gave up 6 bases, with 9 bases separating them. The CDR3 coding sequence is TGTGCCATCAGTGATGGCGGGGGTCAGCCCCAGCATTTT. Translation: CAISDGGGQPQHF.

This clonotype was seen only a few times. V gene TRBV5-5 combines with J gene TRBJ1-1, with D uncertain. The V and J ends lost 0 bases and 0 bases respectively, with 9 bases between them. CDR1 and CDR2 (germline): SGHKS, YYEKEE (reference sequence). The CDR3 contains 15 residues. DNA for the CDR3: TGTGCCAGCAGCTTGGTACCGTACATGAACACTGAAGCTTTCTTT. This encodes CASSLVPYMNTEAFF. The variable domain in full, with the rest retrieved from reference TRBV5-5 and TRBJ1-1, is DAGVTQSPTHLIKTRGQQVTLRCSPISGHKSVSWYQQVLGQGPQFIFQYYEKEERGRGNFPDRFSARQFPNYSSELNVNALLLGDSALYLCASSLVPYMNTEAFFGQGTRLTVV.

Written as DNA, the CDR3 is TGCGCCAGCAGCCCGGATCAGTATTTT. Protein: CASSPDQYF. The chain uses TRBV5-1 and TRBJ2-3; no firm D call. Trimming took off 4 bases at V and 12 bases at J, with 6 bases between the two ends. The CDR3 length is 9 residues. The germline V gene has CDR1 SGHRS and CDR2 YFSETQ.

This chain links TRBV14 with TRBJ2-7; D unclear. Germline V gene lookup returns CDR1 SGHDN and CDR2 FVKESK. The CDR3 is made up of 14 amino acids. Trimming removed 0 bases at V and 2 bases at J, with 8 bases between. CDR3 region: CASSQEPEPYEQYV. The CDR3 DNA reads TGTGCCAGCAGCCAAGAGCCAGAGCCCTACGAGCAGTACGTC.

This clonotype turned up a few times. The chain links TRBV14 to TRBJ2-6; 8 bases line up with TRBD1. V lost 4 bases to trimming and J lost 2 bases; unmatched junction nucleotides: 4. The CDR3 runs to 16 residues. Germline V gene sequence: CDR1 SGHDN, CDR2 FVKESK. CDR3 residues: CASSPRQGPGANVLTF. The CDR3 DNA is TGTGCCAGCAGCCCGCGACAGGGGCCTGGGGCCAACGTCCTGACTTTC.

J is TRBJ2-5 and V is TRBV9, with 8 bases fitting TRBD1. Looked up from germline, CDR1 is SGDLS and CDR2 is YYNGEE. The CDR3 sequence is 16 residues long. The junction had 11 bases not matched to a gene; V was cut back by 2 bases and J by 5 bases. This CDR3 reads CASSVGTGTGLETQYF. The CDR3 DNA reads TGTGCCAGCAGCGTGGGGACCGGGACAGGCTTGGAGACCCAGTACTTC.

The chain is built from TRBV6-2 or TRBV6-3 and TRBJ1-2; unclear D gene. With 2 bases removed from V and 8 bases from J, the gap between germline ends came to 12 bases. The CDR3 has 13 amino acids. CDR1 is MNHEY, CDR2 SVGEGT, per germline. The chain's CDR3 is CASSYGIVNGYTF. CDR3 in DNA: TGTGCCAGCAGTTACGGAATAGTTAACGGCTACACCTTC.

Only a few counts were recorded for this clonotype. V is TRBV5-1 and J is TRBJ1-2, with D possibly TRBD1 on 5 matching bases. Trimming left V 4 bases short and J 1 base short, with 14 bases between. Per germline, CDR1 SGHRS and CDR2 YFSETQ. This CDR3 spans 15 amino acids. The DNA for the CDR3 is TGCGCCAGCAGCCAGGATTCAGGGTTTAACTATGGCTACACCTTC. This codes for CASSQDSGFNYGYTF.

This clonotype was counted a few times. The V call is TRBV20-1, the J call TRBJ2-3; no definite D call. This CDR3 has 11 residues. Germline V gene lookup returns CDR1 DFQATT and CDR2 SNEGSKA (reference sequence). With 5 bases removed from V and 5 bases from J, the gap between germline ends came to 8 bases. CDR3 DNA: TGCAGTGCTCTCGCGTTAGATACGCAGTATTTT. This sequence encodes CSALALDTQYF.

J is TRBJ2-5 and V is TRBV7-2; 11 positions match TRBD2. CDR3 length: 13 amino acids. J was trimmed by 5 bases and V by 7 bases; bases with no gene match: 3. Germline assignment: CDR1 SGHTA and CDR2 FQGNSA. This CDR3 reads CASTLAGGETQYF. The DNA for the CDR3 is TGTGCCAGCACTCTAGCGGGGGGTGAGACCCAGTACTTC.

The chain joins TRBV4-3 to TRBJ2-5; no firm D call. Germline V gene lookup returns CDR1 LGHNA and CDR2 YSLEER. Trimming left V 1 base short and J 5 bases short, with 11 bases between. The CDR3 is 14 residues long. Here the CDR3 reads CASSQGFTFETQYF. The DNA of the CDR3 is TGCGCCAGCAGCCAAGGGTTCACGTTCGAGACCCAGTACTTC.

Only a few counts were recorded for this clonotype. The chain uses TRBV7-3 and TRBJ2-7; D is perhaps TRBD2 (5 bases). Germline V gene lookup returns CDR1 SGHTA and CDR2 FQGTGA. The length of the CDR3 is 14 residues. V was shortened by 6 bases and J by 2 bases, with 14 bases between the two germline ends. Written as DNA, the CDR3 is TGTGCCAGCAGTGACTACGTCCAACCCTACGAGCAGTACTTC. It codes for CASSDYVQPYEQYF.

The rearrangement uses TRBV2 and TRBJ2-7; the match to TRBD2 covers 14 bases. The germline gives CDR1 SNHLY, CDR2 FYNNEI. This CDR3 has 15 residues. Trimming cost V 5 bases and J 3 bases; bases outside gene matches: 3. As DNA, the CDR3 is TGTGCCAGCAGTCAAGGACTAGCGGGGGGCTACGAGCAGTACGTC. Its protein is CASSQGLAGGYEQYV.

This clonotype has more than one count but fewer than ten. V is TRBV7-7 and J is TRBJ2-1, with 9 bases aligning to TRBD2. Germline V CDR1 and CDR2: SSHAT, FNYEAQ (reference sequence). There are 15 residues in the CDR3. V shed 4 bases, J shed 7 bases, and the junction held 8 bases outside the gene matches. The CDR3, as DNA: TGTGCCAGCAGCTATAGGCTAGCGGGGTGGAATGAGCAGTTCTTC. Translating it yields CASSYRLAGWNEQFF.

This clonotype appeared a few times. The V gene is TRBV11-2, the J gene TRBJ2-2, with D perhaps matching TRBD1 (5 bases). CDR1 is SGHAT and CDR2 is FQNNGV in the germline V gene. V was pared by 5 bases and J by 7 bases, with 17 bases between. The CDR3 consists of 15 residues. Written as DNA, the CDR3 is TGTGCCAGCAGCCTCCTGACCCAGGGCGGCGGGGAGCTGTTTTTT. This encodes CASSLLTQGGGELFF.

The chain carries TRBV11-2 and TRBJ2-7; 7 bases are a match to TRBD1. The CDR3 extends over 18 amino acids. CDR1 is SGHAT, CDR2 FQNNGV, per germline. With V trimmed by 5 bases and J by 2 bases, 18 bases remained unmatched. The CDR3 region is CASSAIPGQLLRTYEQYV. The CDR3 DNA is TGTGCCAGCAGCGCCATCCCGGGACAGTTGCTGAGGACCTACGAGCAGTACGTC.

This clonotype was counted a few times. The chain links TRBV9 to TRBJ2-1; 8 positions agree with TRBD2. CDR1 is SGDLS, CDR2 YYNGEE, per germline. The CDR3 is 14 residues long. With 4 bases clipped from V and 3 bases from J, the junction kept 3 bases outside the gene matches. DNA of the CDR3: TGTGCCAGCAGCACCGGGACTAGCTACAATGAGCAGTTCTTC. Its translation: CASSTGTSYNEQFF.

The chain couples TRBV5-1 to TRBJ2-2; D may be TRBD2 (5 bases). The germline V gene has CDR1 SGHRS and CDR2 YFSETQ. The germline V and J ends were trimmed by 1 base and 0 bases, with 10 bases remaining between them. This CDR3 is built from 16 residues. CDR3 nucleotides: TGCGCCAGCAGCTTGTTACGGGAAGCGAACACCGGGGAGCTGTTTTTT. Protein sequence: CASSLLREANTGELFF.

J is TRBJ2-1 and V is TRBV6-2 or TRBV6-3; the match to TRBD2 covers 8 bases. V lost 5 bases to trimming and J lost 15 bases; unmatched junction nucleotides: 12. The CDR3 covers 13 residues. From germline, CDR1 is MNHEY and CDR2 SVGEGT. The CDR3 nucleotides are TGTGCCAGCAGTAGCACACTCAGCGGGGGTGTGTTCTTC. Amino acids: CASSSTLSGGVFF.

This clonotype was recorded many times. J is TRBJ1-1 and V is TRBV7-2; D ambiguous. V was shortened by 2 bases and J by 1 base, with 5 bases between the two germline ends. The CDR3 consists of 13 residues. Looked up from germline, CDR1 is SGHTA and CDR2 is FQGNSA. CDR3 DNA sequence: TGTGCCAGCAGCTTACGGGGGAACACTGAAGCTTTCTTT. As protein: CASSLRGNTEAFF.

This clonotype turned up a few times. The rearrangement uses TRBV6-5 and TRBJ2-7; the match to TRBD2 covers 7 bases. With 1 base clipped from V and 2 bases from J, the junction kept 5 bases outside the gene matches. CDR3 length equals 15 residues. CDR1 is MNHEY and CDR2 is SVGAGI in the germline V gene. CDR3 region: CASSYLGGSPYEQYF. CDR3 bases: TGTGCCAGCAGTTACTTGGGGGGGAGCCCCTACGAGCAGTACTTC.

The chain combines TRBV5-1 with TRBJ2-7; perhaps TRBD1 as D (7 bases). Germline V gene lookup returns CDR1 SGHRS and CDR2 YFSETQ. This CDR3 has 15 residues. Trimming shortened V by 4 bases and J by 4 bases, and 18 bases separated the two germline ends. This chain's CDR3 is CASSRSATGTYEQYF. The CDR3 DNA sequence: TGCGCCAGCAGCCGTTCAGCGACAGGGACTTACGAGCAGTACTTC.

This clonotype has only one observation. The conserved phenylalanine or tryptophan is not found at the CDR3 terminus, so this likely reflects a read error. This chain joins TRBV30 and TRBJ1-2; no clear D gene. The CDR3 extends over 11 amino acids. V was shortened by 0 bases and J by 8 bases, with 7 bases between the two germline ends. The germline gives CDR1 GTSNPN, CDR2 SVGIG (reference sequence). The CDR3 loop is CAWSVTGGYTL. The CDR3 DNA reads as TGTGCCTGGAGTGTAACCGGAGGCTACACCTTA.

The J gene is TRBJ2-3, the V gene TRBV7-9; possible D gene TRBD2, 6 bases. Germline CDR1 is SEHNR and CDR2 is FQNEAQ (reference sequence). The V and J ends lost 1 base and 1 base respectively, with 12 bases between them. This CDR3 contains 16 residues. CDR3 protein: CASSLGRPGGTDTQYF. The CDR3, as DNA: TGTGCCAGCAGCTTAGGCAGGCCGGGAGGCACAGATACGCAGTATTTT.

This clonotype was picked up a small number of times. The CDR3 DNA follows: TGTGCCAGCACCCCCTCGGGGCCCGGGAATCAGCCCCAGCATTTT. As protein: CASTPSGPGNQPQHF. The V call is TRBV7-2, the J call TRBJ1-5; D is possibly TRBD1 (5 bases). V was pared by 7 bases and J by 4 bases, with 17 bases between. The CDR3 spans 15 residues. Per the germline V gene, CDR1 is SGHTA and CDR2 is FQGNSA.

In this sample, this clonotype turned up many times. The rearrangement links TRBV15 to TRBJ2-1; tentatively, D is TRBD1 (6 bases). The CDR3 is made up of 15 amino acids. Germline V gene sequence: CDR1 LNHNV, CDR2 YYDKDF (reference sequence). The V end was cut by 0 bases, the J end by 6 bases, with 12 bases between. The CDR3 reads CATSRERTVSNEQFF. CDR3 coding DNA: TGTGCCACCAGCAGAGAGAGGACAGTCTCCAATGAGCAGTTCTTC. The variable domain in full, completed from reference TRBV15 and TRBJ2-1, reads DAMVIQNPRYQVTQFGKPVTLSCSQTLNHNVMYWYQQKSSQAPKLLFHYYDKDFNNEADTPDNFQSRRPNTSFCFLDIRSPGLGDTAMYLCATSRERTVSNEQFFGPGTRLTVL.

This clonotype turned up a few times. The CDR3 DNA follows: TGCAGTGCTCAGGACGGCCTTGGAGGCTACACCTTC. Translating it yields CSAQDGLGGYTF. The V call is TRBV20-1, the J call TRBJ1-2; no firm D call. Germline assignment: CDR1 DFQATT and CDR2 SNEGSKA (reference sequence). The CDR3 is 12 amino acids. V lost 5 bases, J lost 8 bases, and 15 bases lay in between.